One T cell receptor (beta chain) is described in this entry. The antigen remains undetermined. This entry belongs to a study of T cell responses to AZD1222 COVID-19 vaccine. For the study at large: The analysis combined second doses at about 4 or about 12 weeks.

J gave up 11 bases and V 3 bases, and 12 bases lay outside the gene matches. Per germline, CDR1 KGHSH and CDR2 LQKENI. This CDR3 spans 14 amino acids. Study-wide points: In a largely white British group with more females than males, clonal diversity was possibly underestimated. Only a handful of AZD1222 recipients tested seropositive at baseline.

Sequencing used immunoSEQ multiplex PCR; TCRdb keeps in-frame clones, though not all of them. Here the sample spans about 170,000 clones, around 90% being singletons. Sequencing used peripheral blood, obtained on day 0 of AZD1222 vaccination. The chain is built from TRBV18 and TRBJ1-2; 7 bases map to TRBD1. This TCR was recovered from an adult in good health. CDR3 amino acids: CASSPPGQARSYTF. CDR3 coding DNA: TGTGCCAGCTCACCTCCCGGACAGGCCCGATCGTACACCTTC.